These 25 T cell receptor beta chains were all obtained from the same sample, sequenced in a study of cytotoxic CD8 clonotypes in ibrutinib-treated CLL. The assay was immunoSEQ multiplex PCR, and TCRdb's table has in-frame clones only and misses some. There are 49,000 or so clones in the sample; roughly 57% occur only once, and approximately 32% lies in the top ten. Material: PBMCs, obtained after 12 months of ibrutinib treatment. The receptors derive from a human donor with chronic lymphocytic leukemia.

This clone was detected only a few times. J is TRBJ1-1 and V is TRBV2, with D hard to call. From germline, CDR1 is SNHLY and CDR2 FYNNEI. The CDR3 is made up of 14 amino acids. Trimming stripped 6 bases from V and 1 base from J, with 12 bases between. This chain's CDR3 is CASRGLTENTEAFF. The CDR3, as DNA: TGTGCCAGCAGGGGATTGACGGAGAACACTGAAGCTTTCTTT.

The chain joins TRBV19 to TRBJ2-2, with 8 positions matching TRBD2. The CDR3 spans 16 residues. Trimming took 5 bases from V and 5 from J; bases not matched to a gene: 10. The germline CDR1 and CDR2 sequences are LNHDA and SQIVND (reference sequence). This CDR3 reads CASSPRGVIKTGELFF. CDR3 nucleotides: TGTGCCAGTAGTCCGCGGGGGGTTATTAAGACCGGGGAGCTGTTTTTT.

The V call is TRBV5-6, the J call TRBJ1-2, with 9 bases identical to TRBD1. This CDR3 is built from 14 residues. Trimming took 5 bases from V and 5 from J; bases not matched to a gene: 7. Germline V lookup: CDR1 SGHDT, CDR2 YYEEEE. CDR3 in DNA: TGTGCCAGCAGTCGCACAGGGGGCGGGTATGGCTACACCTTC. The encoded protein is CASSRTGGGYGYTF.

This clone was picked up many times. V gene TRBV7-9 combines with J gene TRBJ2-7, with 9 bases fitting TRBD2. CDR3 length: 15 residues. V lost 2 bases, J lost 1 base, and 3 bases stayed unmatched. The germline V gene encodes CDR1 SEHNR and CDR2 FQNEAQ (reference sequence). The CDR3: CASSLLAGLSYEQYF. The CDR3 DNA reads TGTGCCAGCAGCTTACTAGCGGGGCTTTCCTACGAGCAGTACTTC.

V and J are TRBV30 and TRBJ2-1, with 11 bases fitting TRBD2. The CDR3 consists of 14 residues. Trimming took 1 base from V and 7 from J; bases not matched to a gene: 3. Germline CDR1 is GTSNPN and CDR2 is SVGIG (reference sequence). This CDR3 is CAWSGLAGWNEQFF. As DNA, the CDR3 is TGTGCCTGGAGTGGACTAGCGGGATGGAATGAGCAGTTCTTC.

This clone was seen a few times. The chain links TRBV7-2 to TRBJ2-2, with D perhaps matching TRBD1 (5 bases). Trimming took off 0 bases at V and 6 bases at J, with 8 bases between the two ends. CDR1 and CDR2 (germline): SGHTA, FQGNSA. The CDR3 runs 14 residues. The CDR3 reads CASSLAGPSGELFF. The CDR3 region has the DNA TGTGCCAGCAGCTTAGCGGGGCCGTCCGGGGAGCTGTTTTTT.

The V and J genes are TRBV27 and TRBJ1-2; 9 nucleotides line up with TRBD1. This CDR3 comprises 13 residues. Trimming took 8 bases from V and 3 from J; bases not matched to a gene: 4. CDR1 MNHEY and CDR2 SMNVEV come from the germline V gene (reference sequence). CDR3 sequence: CASSGQGYYGYTF. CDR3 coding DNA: TGTGCCAGCTCGGGACAGGGTTACTATGGCTACACCTTC.

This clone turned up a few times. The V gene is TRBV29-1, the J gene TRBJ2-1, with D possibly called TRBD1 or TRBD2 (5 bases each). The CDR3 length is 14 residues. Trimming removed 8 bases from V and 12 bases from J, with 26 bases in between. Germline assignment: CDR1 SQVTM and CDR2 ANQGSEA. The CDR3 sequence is CSLSPGTGVLGQFF. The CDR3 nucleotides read TGCAGCTTATCCCCCGGGACCGGAGTTTTAGGGCAGTTCTTC.

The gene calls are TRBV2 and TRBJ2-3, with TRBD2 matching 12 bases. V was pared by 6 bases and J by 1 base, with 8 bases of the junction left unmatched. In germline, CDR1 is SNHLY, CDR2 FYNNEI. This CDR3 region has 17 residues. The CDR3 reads CASRGYLAGGRTDTQYF. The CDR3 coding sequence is TGTGCCAGCAGGGGATATCTAGCGGGAGGGCGCACAGATACGCAGTATTTT.

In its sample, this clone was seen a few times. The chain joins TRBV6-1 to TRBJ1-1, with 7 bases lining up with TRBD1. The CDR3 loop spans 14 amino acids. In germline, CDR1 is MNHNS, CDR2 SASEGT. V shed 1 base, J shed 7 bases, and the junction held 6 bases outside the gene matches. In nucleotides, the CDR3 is TGTGCCAGCAGTGAAGTTGGGACAGAGAGTGAAGCTTTCTTT. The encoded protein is CASSEVGTESEAFF.

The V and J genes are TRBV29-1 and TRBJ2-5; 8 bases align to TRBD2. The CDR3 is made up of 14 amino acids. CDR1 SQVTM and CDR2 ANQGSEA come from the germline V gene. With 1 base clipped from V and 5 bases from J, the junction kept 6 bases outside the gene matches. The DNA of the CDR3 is TGCAGCGTTGAAGGCGGGGGGAGAGGCGAGACCCAGTACTTC. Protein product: CSVEGGGRGETQYF.

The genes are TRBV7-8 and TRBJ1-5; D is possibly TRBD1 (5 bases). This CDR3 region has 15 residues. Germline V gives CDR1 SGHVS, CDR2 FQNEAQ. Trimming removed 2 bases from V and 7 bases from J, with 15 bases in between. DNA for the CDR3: TGTGCCAGCAGCTTAAACCACGACAGTTGGCAGCCCCAGCATTTT. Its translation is CASSLNHDSWQPQHF.

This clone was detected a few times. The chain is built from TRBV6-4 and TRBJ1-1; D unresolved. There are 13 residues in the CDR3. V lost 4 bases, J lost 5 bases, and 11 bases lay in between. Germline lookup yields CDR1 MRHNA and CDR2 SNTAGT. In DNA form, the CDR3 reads TGTGCCAGCAGTGCCGAGGCGGGAACTGAAGCTTTCTTT. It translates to CASSAEAGTEAFF.

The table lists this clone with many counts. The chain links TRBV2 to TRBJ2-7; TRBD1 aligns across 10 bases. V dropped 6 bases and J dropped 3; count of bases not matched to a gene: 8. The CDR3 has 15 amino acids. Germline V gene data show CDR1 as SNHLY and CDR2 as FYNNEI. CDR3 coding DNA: TGTGCCAGCAGCCCAGGACAGGGGGTGCGCTACGAGCAGTACTTC. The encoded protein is CASSPGQGVRYEQYF.

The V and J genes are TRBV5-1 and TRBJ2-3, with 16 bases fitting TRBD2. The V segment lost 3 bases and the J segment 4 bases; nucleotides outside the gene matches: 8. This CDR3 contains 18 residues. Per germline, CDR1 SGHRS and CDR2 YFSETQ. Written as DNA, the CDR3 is TGCGCCAGCAGCTCGGGACTAGCGGGAGGGCCCGGTGCAGATACGCAGTATTTT. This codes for CASSSGLAGGPGADTQYF.

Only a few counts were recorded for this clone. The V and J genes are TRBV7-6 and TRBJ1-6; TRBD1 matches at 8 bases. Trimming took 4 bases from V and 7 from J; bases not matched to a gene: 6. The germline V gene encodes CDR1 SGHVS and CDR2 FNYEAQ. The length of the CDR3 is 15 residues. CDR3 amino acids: CASSSSGQANSPLHF. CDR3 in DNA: TGTGCCAGCAGCTCATCGGGACAGGCAAATTCACCCCTCCACTTT.

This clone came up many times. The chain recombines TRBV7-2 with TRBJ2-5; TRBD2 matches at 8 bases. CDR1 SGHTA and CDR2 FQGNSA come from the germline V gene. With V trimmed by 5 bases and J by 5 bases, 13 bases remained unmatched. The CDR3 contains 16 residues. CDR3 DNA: TGTGCCAGCAGCCCAAGCCCCGGACTAGCTGTGGAGACCCAGTACTTC. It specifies CASSPSPGLAVETQYF. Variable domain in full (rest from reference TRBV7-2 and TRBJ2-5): GAGVSQSPSNKVTEKGKDVELRCDPISGHTALYWYRQSLGQGLEFLIYFQGNSAPDKSGLPSDRFSAERTGGSVSTLTIQRTQQEDSAVYLCASSPSPGLAVETQYFGPGTRLLVL.

CDR3 protein: CATSREGLAGPLEQFF. CDR3 bases: TGTGCCACCAGCAGAGAGGGGCTAGCGGGCCCATTGGAGCAGTTCTTC. The V and J genes are TRBV15 and TRBJ2-1; 8 bases are a match to TRBD2. V gave up 0 bases and J gave up 10 bases; unmatched junction bases: 11. Germline V lookup: CDR1 LNHNV, CDR2 YYDKDF (reference sequence). There are 16 residues in the CDR3.

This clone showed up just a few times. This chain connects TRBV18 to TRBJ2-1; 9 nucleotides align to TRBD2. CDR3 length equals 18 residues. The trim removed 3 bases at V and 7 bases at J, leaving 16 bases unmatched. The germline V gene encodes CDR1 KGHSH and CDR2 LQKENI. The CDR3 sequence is CASSPPNSGSWFSNEQFF. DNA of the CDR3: TGTGCCAGCTCACCTCCTAATAGCGGGAGCTGGTTTAGTAATGAGCAGTTCTTC. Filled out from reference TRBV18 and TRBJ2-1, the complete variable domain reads NAGVMQNPRHLVRRRGQEARLRCSPMKGHSHVYWYRQLPEEGLKFMVYLQKENIIDESGMPKERFSAEFPKEGPSILRIQQVVRGDSAAYFCASSPPNSGSWFSNEQFFGPGTRLTVL.

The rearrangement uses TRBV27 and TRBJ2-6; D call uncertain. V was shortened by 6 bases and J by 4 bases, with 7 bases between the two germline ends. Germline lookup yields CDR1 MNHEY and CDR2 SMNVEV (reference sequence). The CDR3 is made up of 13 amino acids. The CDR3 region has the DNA TGTGCCAGCAGGGGCCAAGGGGCCAACGTCCTGACTTTC. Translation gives CASRGQGANVLTF.

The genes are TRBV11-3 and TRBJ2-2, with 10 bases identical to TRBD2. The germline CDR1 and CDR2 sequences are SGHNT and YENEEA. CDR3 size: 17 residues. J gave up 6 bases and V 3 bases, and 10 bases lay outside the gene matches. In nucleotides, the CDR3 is TGTGCCAGCAGCTTGGACTCACTAGCGGGAAAGGCCGGGGAGCTGTTTTTT. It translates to CASSLDSLAGKAGELFF.

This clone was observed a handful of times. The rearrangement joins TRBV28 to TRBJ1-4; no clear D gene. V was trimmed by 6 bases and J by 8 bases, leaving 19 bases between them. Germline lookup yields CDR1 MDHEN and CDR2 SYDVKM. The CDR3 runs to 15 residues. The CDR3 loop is CASSSSHPSREKLFF. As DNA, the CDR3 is TGTGCCAGCAGCAGCTCACATCCCTCTAGGGAAAAACTGTTTTTT. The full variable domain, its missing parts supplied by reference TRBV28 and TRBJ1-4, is DVKVTQSSRYLVKRTGEKVFLECVQDMDHENMFWYRQDPGLGLRLIYFSYDVKMKEKGDIPEGYSVSREKKERFSLILESASTNQTSMYLCASSSSHPSREKLFFGSGTQLSVL.

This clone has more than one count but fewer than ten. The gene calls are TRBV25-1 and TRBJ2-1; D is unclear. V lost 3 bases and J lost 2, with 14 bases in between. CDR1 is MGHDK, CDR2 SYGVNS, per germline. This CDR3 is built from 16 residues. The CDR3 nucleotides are TGTGCCAGCAGTGATTCCCGGGCCGGCGCCTACAATGAGCAGTTCTTC. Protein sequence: CASSDSRAGAYNEQFF.

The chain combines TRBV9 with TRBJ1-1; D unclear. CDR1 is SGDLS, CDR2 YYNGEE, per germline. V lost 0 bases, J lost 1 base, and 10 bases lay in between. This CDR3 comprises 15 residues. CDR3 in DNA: TGTGCCAGCAGCGTAGGCCCCCCTACGAACACTGAAGCTTTCTTT. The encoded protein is CASSVGPPTNTEAFF.

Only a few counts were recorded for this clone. CDR3 bases: TGTGCCAGCAGCTTAACCCAAGAGACCCAGTACTTC. It translates to CASSLTQETQYF. This chain uses TRBV11-3 with TRBJ2-5; D remains ambiguous. This CDR3 comprises 12 residues. Trimming removed 2 bases at V and 1 base at J, with 2 bases between. Germline CDR1 is SGHNT and CDR2 is YENEEA.